What follows is one T cell receptor beta chain and its context. These data are taken from a study of blood T cell repertoires in COVID-19. The V segment lost 5 bases and the J segment 12 bases; nucleotides outside the gene matches: 10. CDR1 and CDR2 from the germline V gene are SNHLY and FYNNEI. The CDR3 consists of 13 residues. Sequencing was performed with immunoSEQ multiplex PCR; in TCRdb, only in-frame clones are kept and a portion is missing. The repertoire holds about 150,000 clones, 87% seen once, with roughly two fifths in the top ten. The sample was peripheral blood. This TCR was recovered from a man aged 50 or older who had recovered from COVID-19. The gene calls are TRBV2 and TRBJ2-1; 7 bases align to TRBD1. Here the CDR3 reads CASSTTGWVGQFF. CDR3 nucleotides: TGTGCCAGCAGTACGACAGGGTGGGTGGGGCAGTTCTTC.